This passage covers 3 T cell receptor beta chains from one sample sequenced in a study of OX40 agonist ivuxolimab in advanced cancers. Generated by immunoSEQ multiplex PCR, the TCRdb table keeps only in-frame clones and is missing some. The sample has some 51,000 clones; around 82% are singletons. The source material was CD4+ or CD8+ T cells sorted from blood, sampled in a trial of the OX40 agonist ivuxolimab. The source of these receptors is an adult with an advanced solid tumor such as melanoma, head and neck, liver or kidney cancer.

The chain employs TRBV11-2 and TRBJ1-2; D unclear. The CDR3 spans 13 residues. Trimming stripped 1 base from V and 3 bases from J, with 6 bases between. Looked up from germline, CDR1 is SGHAT and CDR2 is FQNNGV. CDR3 sequence (DNA): TGTGCCAGCAGCTTAGGGGTGGACTATGGCTACACCTTC. It yields the protein CASSLGVDYGYTF.

The rearrangement uses TRBV15 and TRBJ1-1, with TRBD1 matching 9 bases. CDR1 LNHNV and CDR2 YYDKDF come from the germline V gene (reference sequence). Trimming at V came to 1 base and at J to 11 bases, leaving 11 bases not matched to a gene. The CDR3 has 15 amino acids. DNA for the CDR3: TGTGCCACCAGCAGAGGTGGGGACAGGGATCTTGGGGCTTTCTTT. It translates to CATSRGGDRDLGAFF.

The chain recombines TRBV14 with TRBJ2-6, with TRBD1 matching 7 bases. Per germline, CDR1 SGHDN and CDR2 FVKESK. V trimming: 4 bases; J trimming: 2 bases; junction bases outside the gene matches: 5. There are 16 residues in the CDR3. CDR3 in amino acids: CASSPPGTAGANVLTF. The CDR3 DNA is TGTGCCAGCAGCCCCCCCGGGACAGCTGGGGCCAACGTCCTGACTTTC.